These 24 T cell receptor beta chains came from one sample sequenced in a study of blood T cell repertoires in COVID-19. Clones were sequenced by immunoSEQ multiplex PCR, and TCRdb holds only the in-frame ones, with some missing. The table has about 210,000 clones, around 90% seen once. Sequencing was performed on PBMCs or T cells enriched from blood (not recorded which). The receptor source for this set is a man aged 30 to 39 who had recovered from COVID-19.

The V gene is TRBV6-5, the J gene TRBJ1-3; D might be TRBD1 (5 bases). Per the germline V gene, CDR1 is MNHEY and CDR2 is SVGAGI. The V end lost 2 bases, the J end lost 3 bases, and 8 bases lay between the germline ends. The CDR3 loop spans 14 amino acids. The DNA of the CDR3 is TGTGCCAGCAGTTACCCGGGGGTTGGAAACACCATATATTTT. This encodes CASSYPGVGNTIYF.

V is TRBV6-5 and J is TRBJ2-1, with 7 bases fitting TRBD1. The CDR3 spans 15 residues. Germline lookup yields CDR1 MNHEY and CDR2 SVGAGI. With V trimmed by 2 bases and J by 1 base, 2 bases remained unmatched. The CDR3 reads CASSYDRVSYNEQFF. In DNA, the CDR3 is TGTGCCAGCAGTTACGACAGGGTGTCCTACAATGAGCAGTTCTTC.

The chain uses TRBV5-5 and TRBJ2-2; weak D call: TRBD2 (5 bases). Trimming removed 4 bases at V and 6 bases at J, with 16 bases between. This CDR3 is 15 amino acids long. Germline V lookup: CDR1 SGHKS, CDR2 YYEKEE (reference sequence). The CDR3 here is CASSLAHMAPGELFF. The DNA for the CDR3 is TGTGCCAGCAGCCTAGCTCACATGGCACCCGGGGAGCTGTTTTTT.

CDR3 sequence reads: CASSRKTSGLYNEQFF. Here the CDR3 DNA reads TGTGCCAGCAGTCGAAAGACTAGCGGCCTCTACAATGAGCAGTTCTTC. The chain links TRBV2 to TRBJ2-1, with 9 bases lining up with TRBD2. Trimming at V came to 5 bases and at J to 3 bases, leaving 8 bases not matched to a gene. CDR1 is SNHLY and CDR2 is FYNNEI in the germline V gene. The CDR3 is 16 amino acids.

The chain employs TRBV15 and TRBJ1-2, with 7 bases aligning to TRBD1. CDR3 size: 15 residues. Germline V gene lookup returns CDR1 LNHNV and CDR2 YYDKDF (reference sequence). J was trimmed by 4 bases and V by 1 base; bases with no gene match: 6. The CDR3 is CATSRGGTAAYGYTF. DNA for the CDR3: TGTGCCACCAGCAGAGGGGGGACAGCAGCCTATGGCTACACCTTC.

The DNA of the CDR3 is TGTGCCAGCAGCGCTGCAGGGACATCAAAAGAGACCCAGTACTTC. Encoded protein: CASSAAGTSKETQYF. The chain carries TRBV7-2 and TRBJ2-5; D perhaps matches TRBD1 (6 bases). CDR1 is SGHTA and CDR2 is FQGNSA in the germline V gene. Trimming removed 5 bases from V and 3 bases from J, with 16 bases in between. This CDR3 region has 15 residues. Based on the CDR3 plus reference TRBV7-2 and TRBJ2-5, the full variable domain is GAGVSQSPSNKVTEKGKDVELRCDPISGHTALYWYRQSLGQGLEFLIYFQGNSAPDKSGLPSDRFSAERTGGSVSTLTIQRTQQEDSAVYLCASSAAGTSKETQYFGPGTRLLVL.

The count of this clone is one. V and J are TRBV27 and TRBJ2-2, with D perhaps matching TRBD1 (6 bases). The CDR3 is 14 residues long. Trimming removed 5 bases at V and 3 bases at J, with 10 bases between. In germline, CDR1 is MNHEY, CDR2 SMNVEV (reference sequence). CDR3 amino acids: CASSNRVDTGELFF. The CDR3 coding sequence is TGTGCCAGCAGTAACAGGGTGGACACCGGGGAGCTGTTTTTT.

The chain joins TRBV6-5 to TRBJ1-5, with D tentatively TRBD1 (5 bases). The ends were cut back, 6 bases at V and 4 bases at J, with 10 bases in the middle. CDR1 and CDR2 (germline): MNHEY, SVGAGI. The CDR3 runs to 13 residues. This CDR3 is CASSYKGNQPQHF. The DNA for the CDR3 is TGTGCCAGCAGCTACAAGGGGAATCAGCCCCAGCATTTT.

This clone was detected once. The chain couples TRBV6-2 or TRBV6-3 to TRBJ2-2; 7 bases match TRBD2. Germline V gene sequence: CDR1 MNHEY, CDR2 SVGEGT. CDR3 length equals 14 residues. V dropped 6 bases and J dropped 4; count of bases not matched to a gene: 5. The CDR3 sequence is CASSTGTITGELFF. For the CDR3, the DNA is TGTGCCAGCAGCACCGGGACTATCACCGGGGAGCTGTTTTTT.

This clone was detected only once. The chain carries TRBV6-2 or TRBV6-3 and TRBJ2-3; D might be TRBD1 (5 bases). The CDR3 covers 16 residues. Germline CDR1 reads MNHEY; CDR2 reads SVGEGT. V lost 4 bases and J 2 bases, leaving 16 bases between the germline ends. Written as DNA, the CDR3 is TGTGCCAGCAGTTCAACCGTCGGACATTTCACAGATACGCAGTATTTT. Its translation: CASSSTVGHFTDTQYF.

CDR3 DNA sequence: TGTGCCACCAGCAGAGAGACAGTCTCCTACGAGCAGTACTTC. Its protein product is CATSRETVSYEQYF. This chain uses TRBV15 with TRBJ2-7; D might be TRBD1 (5 bases). The CDR3 extends over 14 amino acids. CDR1 and CDR2 (germline): LNHNV, YYDKDF (reference sequence). Deletions cut 0 bases from V and 0 bases from J, with 6 bases between. Variable domain in full (rest from reference TRBV15 and TRBJ2-7): DAMVIQNPRYQVTQFGKPVTLSCSQTLNHNVMYWYQQKSSQAPKLLFHYYDKDFNNEADTPDNFQSRRPNTSFCFLDIRSPGLGDTAMYLCATSRETVSYEQYFGPGTRLTVT.

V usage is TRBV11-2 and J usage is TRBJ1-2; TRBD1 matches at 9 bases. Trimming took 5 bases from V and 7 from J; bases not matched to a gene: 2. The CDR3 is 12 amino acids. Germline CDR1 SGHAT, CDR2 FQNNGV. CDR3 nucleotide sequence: TGTGCCAGCAGCCCGGACAGGGGTGGCTACACCTTC. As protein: CASSPDRGGYTF. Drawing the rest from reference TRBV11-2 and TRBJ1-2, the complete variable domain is EAGVAQSPRYKIIEKRQSVAFWCNPISGHATLYWYQQILGQGPKLLIQFQNNGVVDDSQLPKDRFSAERLKGVDSTLKIQPAKLEDSAVYLCASSPDRGGYTFGSGTRLTVV.

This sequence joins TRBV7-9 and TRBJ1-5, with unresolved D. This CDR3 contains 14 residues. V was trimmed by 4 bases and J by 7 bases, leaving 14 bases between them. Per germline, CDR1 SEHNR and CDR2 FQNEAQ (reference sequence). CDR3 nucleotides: TGTGCCAGCAGCTCATTGCCCCAGAACCAGCCCCAGCATTTT. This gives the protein CASSSLPQNQPQHF.

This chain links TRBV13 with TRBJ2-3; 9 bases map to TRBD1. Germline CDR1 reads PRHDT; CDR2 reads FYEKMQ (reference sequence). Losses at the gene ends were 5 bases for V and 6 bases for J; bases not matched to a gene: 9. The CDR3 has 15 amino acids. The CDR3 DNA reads TGTGCCAGCAGCATAACAGGGGGCACCTACGATACGCAGTATTTT. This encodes CASSITGGTYDTQYF.

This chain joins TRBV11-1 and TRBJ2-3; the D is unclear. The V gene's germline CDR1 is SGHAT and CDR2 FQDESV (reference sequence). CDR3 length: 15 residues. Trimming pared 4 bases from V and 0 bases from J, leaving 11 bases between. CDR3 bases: TGTGCCAGCAGCTCCAAATGGGCTAGCACAGATACGCAGTATTTT. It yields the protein CASSSKWASTDTQYF.

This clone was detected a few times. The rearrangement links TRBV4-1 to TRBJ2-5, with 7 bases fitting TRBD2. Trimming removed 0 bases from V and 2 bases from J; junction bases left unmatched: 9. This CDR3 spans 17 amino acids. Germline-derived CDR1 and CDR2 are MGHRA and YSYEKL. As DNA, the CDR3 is TGCGCCAGCAGCCAAGAACCGGGACTATCAGGTCAAGAGACCCAGTACTTC. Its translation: CASSQEPGLSGQETQYF.

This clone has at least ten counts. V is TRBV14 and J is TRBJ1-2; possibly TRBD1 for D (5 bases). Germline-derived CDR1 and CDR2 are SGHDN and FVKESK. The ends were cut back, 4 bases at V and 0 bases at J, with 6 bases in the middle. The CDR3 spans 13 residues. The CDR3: CASSRGANYGYTF. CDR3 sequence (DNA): TGTGCCAGCAGCCGGGGGGCTAACTATGGCTACACCTTC.

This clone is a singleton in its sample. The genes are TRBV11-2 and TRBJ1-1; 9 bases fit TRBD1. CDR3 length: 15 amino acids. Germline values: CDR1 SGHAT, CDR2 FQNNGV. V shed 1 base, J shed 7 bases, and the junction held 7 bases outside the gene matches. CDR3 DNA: TGTGCCAGCAGCTTAGGGACAGGGGTCGGTCTTGAAGCTTTCTTT. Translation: CASSLGTGVGLEAFF.

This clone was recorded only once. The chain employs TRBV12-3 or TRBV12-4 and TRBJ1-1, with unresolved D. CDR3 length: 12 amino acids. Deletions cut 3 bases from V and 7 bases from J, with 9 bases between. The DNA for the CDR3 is TGTGCCAGCAGTTTTGAGAACTATGAAGCTTTCTTT. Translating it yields CASSFENYEAFF.

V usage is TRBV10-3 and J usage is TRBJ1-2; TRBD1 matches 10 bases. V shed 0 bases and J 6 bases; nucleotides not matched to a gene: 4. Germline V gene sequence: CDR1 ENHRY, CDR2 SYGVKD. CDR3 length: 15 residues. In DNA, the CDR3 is TGTGCCATCAGTGAGTCACCCGGGACAGGGGATGGCTACACCTTC. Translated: CAISESPGTGDGYTF.

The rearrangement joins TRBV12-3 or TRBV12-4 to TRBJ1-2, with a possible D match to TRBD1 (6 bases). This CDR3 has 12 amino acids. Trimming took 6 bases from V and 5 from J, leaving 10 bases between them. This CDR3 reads CASSGTIYGYTF. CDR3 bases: TGTGCCAGCAGCGGGACAATTTATGGCTACACCTTC.

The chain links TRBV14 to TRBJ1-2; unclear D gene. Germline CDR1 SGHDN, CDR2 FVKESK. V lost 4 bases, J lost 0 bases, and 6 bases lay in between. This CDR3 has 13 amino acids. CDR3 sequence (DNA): TGTGCCAGCAGCCTGGGCACTAACTATGGCTACACCTTC. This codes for CASSLGTNYGYTF.

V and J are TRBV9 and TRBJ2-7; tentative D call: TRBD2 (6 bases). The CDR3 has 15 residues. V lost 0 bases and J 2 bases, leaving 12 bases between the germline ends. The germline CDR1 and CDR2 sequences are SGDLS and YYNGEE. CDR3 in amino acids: CASSVGDSSPYEQYF. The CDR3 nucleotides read TGTGCCAGCAGCGTAGGGGACTCATCCCCCTACGAGCAGTACTTC.

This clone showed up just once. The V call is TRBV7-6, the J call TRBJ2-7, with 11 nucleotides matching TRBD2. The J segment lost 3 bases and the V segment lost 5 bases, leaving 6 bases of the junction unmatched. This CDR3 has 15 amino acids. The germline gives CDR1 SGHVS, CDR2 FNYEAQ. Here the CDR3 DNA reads TGTGCCAGCAGCATAGGGACTAGCGGATACTACGAGCAGTACTTC. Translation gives CASSIGTSGYYEQYF.